These 7 T cell receptor beta chains originate from one sample sequenced in a study of T-cell memory formation after mild COVID-19. One entry per CDR3 protein, called by TCRdb with MiXCR from the 5' RACE reads. The table includes around 120,000 distinct CDR3 sequences, approximately 15% detected once. Sample: PBMCs or a T cell subset sorted from them (not recorded which). The receptors originated from an adult woman who had mild COVID-19 (a few samples of this study predate the infection). Cell type and time point are not known.

This clonotype was picked up a small number of times. This chain links TRBV21-1 with TRBJ1-5. TRBV21-1 is a documented pseudogene. The CDR3 length is 14 residues. CDR3 sequence reads: CASRYRAPNQPQHF. The DNA of the CDR3 is TGTGCCAGCAGATACAGGGCCCCCAATCAGCCCCAGCATTTT.

In this sample, this clonotype turned up a few times. The rearrangement links TRBV7-2 to TRBJ2-3; the D gene is possibly TRBD2 (6 bases). CDR1 and CDR2 from the germline V gene are SGHTA and FQGNSA. The CDR3 consists of 16 residues. Between the trimmed V and J ends, which lost 1 base and 3 bases, there was a span of 14 bases. CDR3 nucleotide sequence: TGTGCCAGCAGCTTAGAAGTGGCGGGGTGGACAGATACGCAGTATTTT. Amino acids: CASSLEVAGWTDTQYF.

This clonotype turned up a few times. The rearrangement links TRBV7-2 to TRBJ2-1; 7 bases fit TRBD2. The CDR3 has 14 residues. Germline lookup yields CDR1 SGHTA and CDR2 FQGNSA. J was trimmed by 7 bases and V by 5 bases; bases with no gene match: 8. This chain's CDR3 is CASSRLALRNEQFF. CDR3 DNA sequence: TGTGCCAGCAGCCGACTAGCTCTTCGGAATGAGCAGTTCTTC.

The chain uses TRBV11-2 and TRBJ2-3; 7 bases are shared with TRBD2. V shed 1 base, J shed 3 bases, and the junction held 7 bases outside the gene matches. This CDR3 region has 16 residues. CDR1 SGHAT and CDR2 FQNNGV come from the germline V gene. As DNA, the CDR3 is TGTGCCAGCAGCTTAGGGTTCCTAGCGGAGACAGATACGCAGTATTTT. This sequence encodes CASSLGFLAETDTQYF.

This clonotype was counted only a few times. The DNA for the CDR3 is TGTGCCAGCAGTTCTTGGACTAGCGGGAGAGGAGATACGCAGTATTTT. It specifies CASSSWTSGRGDTQYF. This chain links TRBV7-9 with TRBJ2-3, with TRBD2 matching 13 bases. The CDR3 runs 16 residues. Per germline, CDR1 SEHNR and CDR2 FQNEAQ (reference sequence). Losses at the gene ends were 6 bases for V and 5 bases for J; bases not matched to a gene: 8.

In its sample, this clonotype was seen many times. The chain joins TRBV5-1 to TRBJ2-3; perhaps TRBD2 as D (6 bases). The CDR3 is made up of 16 amino acids. The germline V and J ends were trimmed by 4 bases and 2 bases, with 17 bases remaining between them. Germline-derived CDR1 and CDR2 are SGHRS and YFSETQ. CDR3 residues: CASSHPGREYTDTQYF. The CDR3 coding sequence is TGCGCCAGCAGCCACCCGGGGCGGGAATACACAGATACGCAGTATTTT.

This chain uses TRBV6-5 with TRBJ2-1; 9 bases match TRBD1. Germline assignment: CDR1 MNHEY and CDR2 SVGAGI. The CDR3 runs 14 residues. V was pared by 7 bases and J by 7 bases, with 8 bases of the junction left unmatched. CDR3 sequence: CASTITGTGNEQFF. The DNA for the CDR3 is TGTGCCAGCACCATTACGGGGACAGGGAATGAGCAGTTCTTC.